This passage covers 22 T cell receptor beta chains from one sample sequenced in a study of T cell responses to AZD1222 COVID-19 vaccine. The protocol was immunoSEQ multiplex PCR, while the TCRdb copy is restricted to in-frame clones and leaves out a portion. The sample records 140,000 to 150,000 clones, around 90% being singletons. Sample: peripheral blood, taken 28 days after the second dose of the MenACWY control vaccine. The receptor source for this set is an adult who received the MenACWY meningococcal vaccine as a control.

The chain employs TRBV11-2 and TRBJ2-1; no reliable D call. CDR1 is SGHAT, CDR2 FQNNGV, per germline. The CDR3 covers 13 residues. The germline V and J ends were trimmed by 6 bases and 10 bases, with 16 bases remaining between them. The CDR3 spells CASRIGGGYEQFF. Written as DNA, the CDR3 is TGTGCCAGCAGAATAGGCGGCGGCTACGAGCAGTTCTTC.

This clone was counted a single time. The chain links TRBV15 to TRBJ1-6, with 8 bases lining up with TRBD1. CDR1 LNHNV and CDR2 YYDKDF come from the germline V gene (reference sequence). V lost 0 bases and J lost 7; bases outside the gene matches: 2. This CDR3 comprises 15 residues. The DNA for the CDR3 is TGTGCCACCAGCAGAGATCAGGGGGCAAATTCACCCCTCCACTTT. Encoded protein: CATSRDQGANSPLHF. Full variable domain (rest looked up from reference TRBV15 and TRBJ1-6): DAMVIQNPRYQVTQFGKPVTLSCSQTLNHNVMYWYQQKSSQAPKLLFHYYDKDFNNEADTPDNFQSRRPNTSFCFLDIRSPGLGDTAMYLCATSRDQGANSPLHFGNGTRLTVT.

This sequence joins TRBV6-5 and TRBJ1-5, with a weak D call TRBD1 (6 bases). The germline CDR1 and CDR2 sequences are MNHEY and SVGAGI. CDR3 length equals 15 residues. V lost 4 bases and J lost 3, with 13 bases in between. CDR3 coding DNA: TGTGCCAGCAGTTCATACAGGGAGGACAATCAGCCCCAGCATTTT. Its translation is CASSSYREDNQPQHF.

The chain uses TRBV7-9 and TRBJ1-1; D is ambiguous. V was cut by 5 bases and J by 8 bases, with 18 bases left in between. CDR1 and CDR2 from the germline V gene are SEHNR and FQNEAQ (reference sequence). The CDR3 is 14 amino acids. CDR3 sequence reads: CASSPSPAGSEAFF. As DNA, the CDR3 is TGTGCCAGCAGCCCTAGCCCGGCAGGCTCGGAAGCTTTCTTT.

Comments on this clone: The junction departs from the called germline gene at one end, perhaps through a read error. V usage is TRBV18 and J usage is TRBJ2-7, with unresolved D. The CDR3 extends over 11 amino acids. CDR1 is KGHSH, CDR2 LQKENI, per germline. The CDR3 reads CASSPSDEQYF. The CDR3, as DNA: TGTGCCAGCTCACCCTCCGACGAGCAGTACTTC.

Only one count was recorded for this clone. V and J are TRBV18 and TRBJ2-7; D possibly uses TRBD1 or TRBD2 (5 bases each). Germline V gene sequence: CDR1 KGHSH, CDR2 LQKENI. The V and J ends lost 2 bases and 3 bases respectively, with 11 bases between them. This CDR3 contains 14 residues. The DNA for the CDR3 is TGTGCCAGCTCACCAGAGTGGGGGAACTACGAGCAGTACTTC. It specifies CASSPEWGNYEQYF.

The CDR3 spells CASSRDSGGPQETQYF. The CDR3 region has the DNA TGTGCCAGCAGTAGGGATAGCGGGGGGCCCCAAGAGACCCAGTACTTC. V gene TRBV6-2 or TRBV6-3 combines with J gene TRBJ2-5, with 10 bases identical to TRBD2. CDR3 length: 16 amino acids. Germline V gives CDR1 MNHEY, CDR2 SVGEGT. With V trimmed by 5 bases and J by 1 base, 7 bases remained unmatched.

This chain joins TRBV7-9 and TRBJ1-1; D remains ambiguous. Germline V lookup: CDR1 SEHNR, CDR2 FQNEAQ (reference sequence). V was clipped by 8 bases and J by 8 bases, with 12 bases between them. The CDR3 loop spans 11 amino acids. The CDR3 protein is CASVPLTEAFF. CDR3 nucleotide sequence: TGTGCCAGCGTACCATTGACGGAAGCTTTCTTT. Full variable domain (remainder filled in from reference TRBV7-9 and TRBJ1-1): DTGVSQNPRHKITKRGQNVTFRCDPISEHNRLYWYRQTLGQGPEFLTYFQNEAQLEKSRLLSDRFSAERPKGSFSTLEIQRTEQGDSAMYLCASVPLTEAFFGQGTRLTVV.

This chain joins TRBV28 and TRBJ2-3; 10 bases align to TRBD2. V was clipped by 8 bases and J by 6 bases; unmatched bases: 8. The CDR3 consists of 14 residues. The germline CDR1 and CDR2 sequences are MDHEN and SYDVKM. DNA of the CDR3: TGTGCCAGCGTCACTCTAGCGGGGGCTGATACGCAGTATTTT. Its protein product is CASVTLAGADTQYF.

V usage is TRBV5-1 and J usage is TRBJ2-3; TRBD2 is a possible D gene (5 bases). The CDR3 runs to 14 residues. CDR1 SGHRS and CDR2 YFSETQ come from the germline V gene. V lost 0 bases to trimming and J lost 5 bases, with 10 bases between them. The CDR3 DNA sequence: TGCGCCAGCAGCTTGGATCTAGCCGGAGATACGCAGTATTTT. Protein product: CASSLDLAGDTQYF.

The V call is TRBV2, the J call TRBJ2-5, with TRBD2 matching 7 bases. V dropped 3 bases and J dropped 5; count of bases not matched to a gene: 6. Germline assignment: CDR1 SNHLY and CDR2 FYNNEI. The CDR3 has 14 amino acids. CDR3 DNA sequence: TGTGCCAGCAGTGAGGGGAGGGCGGGGGAGACCCAGTACTTC. Its protein is CASSEGRAGETQYF.

This chain joins TRBV7-2 and TRBJ1-5; D remains ambiguous. Trimming removed 1 base from V and 1 base from J, with 8 bases in between. CDR1 SGHTA and CDR2 FQGNSA come from the germline V gene. The CDR3 covers 15 residues. CDR3 region: CASSLVGHSNQPQHF. CDR3 nucleotide sequence: TGTGCCAGCAGCTTAGTCGGGCACAGCAATCAGCCCCAGCATTTT.

The chain has TRBV18 and TRBJ1-4; 9 bases map to TRBD1. The V segment lost 6 bases and the J segment 5 bases; nucleotides outside the gene matches: 7. The CDR3 sequence is 15 residues long. Germline lookup yields CDR1 KGHSH and CDR2 LQKENI. CDR3 region: CASSPGTGLNEKLFF. The CDR3 DNA reads TGTGCCAGCTCGCCAGGGACAGGGTTGAATGAAAAACTGTTTTTT.

The CDR3, as DNA: TGTGCCAGCAGCTTAGGACAGGGGGCAATCACACCCAACTATGGCTACACCTTC. Protein sequence: CASSLGQGAITPNYGYTF. The rearrangement joins TRBV7-6 to TRBJ1-2; TRBD1 aligns across 10 bases. Germline V CDR1 and CDR2: SGHVS, FNYEAQ. The length of the CDR3 is 18 residues. V was pared by 1 base and J by 2 bases, with 10 bases of the junction left unmatched.

This sequence joins TRBV30 and TRBJ1-5; the D is unclear. The germline V gene has CDR1 GTSNPN and CDR2 SVGIG (reference sequence). The CDR3 is 15 amino acids. The V and J ends lost 2 bases and 3 bases respectively, with 14 bases between them. The DNA for the CDR3 is TGTGCCTGGAGTTTGTTTGGAGACCCCAATCAGCCCCAGCATTTT. This translates into CAWSLFGDPNQPQHF.

This chain uses TRBV25-1 with TRBJ1-3, with D maybe TRBD1 (5 bases). The V end lost 3 bases, the J end lost 5 bases, and 11 bases lay between the germline ends. CDR1 MGHDK and CDR2 SYGVNS come from the germline V gene. This CDR3 has 14 amino acids. The CDR3 DNA sequence: TGTGCCAGCAGTGACCCAGGGTCGAGAAACACCATATATTTT. It is translated as CASSDPGSRNTIYF.

V gene TRBV28 combines with J gene TRBJ2-2; a weak D match, TRBD2 (5 bases). V gave up 5 bases and J gave up 0 bases, with 13 bases separating them. The CDR3 length is 16 residues. Germline V CDR1 and CDR2: MDHEN, SYDVKM. As DNA, the CDR3 is TGTGCCAGCAGTCCCCCGGGGTTCCCGAACACCGGGGAGCTGTTTTTT. Its translation is CASSPPGFPNTGELFF.

The chain uses TRBV4-3 and TRBJ2-2; 8 nucleotides match TRBD1. Germline V gene lookup returns CDR1 LGHNA and CDR2 YSLEER. The CDR3 loop spans 16 amino acids. With V trimmed by 1 base and J by 0 bases, 1 base remained unmatched. CDR3 region: CASSQGTGTNTGELFF. CDR3 DNA: TGCGCCAGCAGCCAAGGGACAGGGACGAACACCGGGGAGCTGTTTTTT.

The chain uses TRBV15 and TRBJ1-5, with 7 bases aligning to TRBD1. The ends lost 2 bases at V and 0 bases at J; junction bases unmatched: 7. The V gene's germline CDR1 is LNHNV and CDR2 YYDKDF (reference sequence). The CDR3 sequence is 17 residues long. The CDR3: CATSRYRGADSNQPQHF. The CDR3 DNA follows: TGTGCCACCAGCAGATACAGGGGCGCGGATAGCAATCAGCCCCAGCATTTT.

V usage is TRBV27 and J usage is TRBJ1-2, with D perhaps TRBD1 (5 bases). CDR3 length equals 13 residues. CDR1 is MNHEY, CDR2 SMNVEV, per germline (reference sequence). Trimming shortened V by 4 bases and J by 6 bases, and 12 bases separated the two germline ends. CDR3 in amino acids: CASSSRGGDGYTF. CDR3 in DNA: TGTGCCAGCAGTTCCCGGGGGGGGGATGGCTACACCTTC.

The chain recombines TRBV9 with TRBJ1-2; 8 bases align to TRBD1. The CDR3 is made up of 15 amino acids. Germline V gives CDR1 SGDLS, CDR2 YYNGEE. Trimming took 2 bases from V and 5 from J; bases not matched to a gene: 8. CDR3 region: CASSVTGGFEYGYTF. The CDR3 nucleotides are TGTGCCAGCAGCGTCACAGGGGGATTTGAGTATGGCTACACCTTC.

The chain uses TRBV5-6 and TRBJ2-5; 14 positions agree with TRBD2. Germline-derived CDR1 and CDR2 are SGHDT and YYEEEE. J was trimmed by 3 bases and V by 4 bases; bases with no gene match: 5. The CDR3 consists of 16 residues. CDR3 in amino acids: CASSGTSGSRKETQYF. Written as DNA, the CDR3 is TGTGCCAGCAGCGGGACTAGCGGGAGCAGGAAAGAGACCCAGTACTTC.